Here is one T cell receptor (beta chain) with its context. This sample was taken from a study of blood T cell repertoires in COVID-19. Profiling relied on immunoSEQ multiplex PCR, and the TCRdb table lists in-frame clones only, not all of them. The repertoire includes about 270,000 clones, over 80% of them detected once, and about 4% sits in the top ten. The CDR3 has 15 amino acids. Germline CDR1 MNHEY, CDR2 SMNVEV (reference sequence). With 4 bases clipped from V and 2 bases from J, the junction kept 5 bases outside the gene matches. This receptor was taken from a woman aged 30 to 39 with acute COVID-19. The chain joins TRBV27 to TRBJ2-3, with 8 nucleotides matching TRBD2. Input material: PBMCs or T cells enriched from blood (not recorded which). CDR3 nucleotide sequence: TGTGCCAGCAGTTATCTTAGCGGGAACACAGATACGCAGTATTTT. The encoded protein is CASSYLSGNTDTQYF.